This is a list of T cell receptor beta chains from one sample in a study of CD8 T cells in ankylosing spondylitis. A single record per CDR3 protein comes from TCRdb applying MiXCR to the 5' RACE reads. The table includes thousands of distinct CDR3 sequences, around 2.8% detected once. Sequencing was carried out using blood, either unsorted or a sorted T cell fraction (not recorded which). All receptors come from a female donor with ankylosing spondylitis or in good health (not recorded which). The CDR3 runs from the conserved cysteine through the conserved F or W. A D gene is named only where the DNA matches it firmly. Part of the rows lack a size; the others show once, few, many or a class for expanded clones.

clone_size: many; v_call: TRBV9; d_call: TRBD2; cdr3_length: 16; j_call: TRBJ2-2; cdr3_nt: TGTGCCAGCAGCGGCCGACTAGCGGGCCGCACCGGGGAGCTGTTTTTT; cdr3_aa: CASSGRLAGRTGELFF
clone_size: medium-sized; v_call: TRBV9; d_call: NA; cdr3_length: 14; j_call: TRBJ2-1; cdr3_nt: TGTGCCAGCAGCGTAGGAGGGCGGGGCAATGAGCAGTTCTTC; cdr3_aa: CASSVGGRGNEQFF
clone_size: many; v_call: TRBV9; d_call: NA; cdr3_length: 15; j_call: TRBJ2-6; cdr3_nt: TGTGCCAGCAGCGTAGAGGGAGCTGGGGCCAACGTCCTGACTTTC; cdr3_aa: CASSVEGAGANVLTF
clone_size: NA; v_call: TRBV29-1; d_call: NA; cdr3_length: 16; j_call: TRBJ1-1; cdr3_nt: TGCAGCGCCCCCCGGGAGGCAGCCTCAGTGGGCACTGAAGCTTTCTTT; cdr3_aa: CSAPREAASVGTEAFF
clone_size: many; v_call: TRBV9; d_call: TRBD2; cdr3_length: 16; j_call: TRBJ2-3; cdr3_nt: TGTGCCAGCAGCTCCCCGGGGCGGGGGAGCACAGATACGCAGTATTTT; cdr3_aa: CASSSPGRGSTDTQYF
clone_size: medium-sized; v_call: TRBV9; d_call: TRBD1; cdr3_length: 16; j_call: TRBJ2-7; cdr3_nt: TGTGCCAGCAGCGTAGACCTGGGACAGGGGGACTACGAGCAGTACTTC; cdr3_aa: CASSVDLGQGDYEQYF
clone_size: large; v_call: TRBV9; d_call: TRBD2; cdr3_length: 15; j_call: TRBJ2-5; cdr3_nt: TGTGCCAGCAGCGTAGGACCGGGAGGGCCGGAGACCCAGTACTTC; cdr3_aa: CASSVGPGGPETQYF
clone_size: NA; v_call: TRBV9; d_call: TRBD2; cdr3_length: 14; j_call: TRBJ2-1; cdr3_nt: TGTGCCAGCAGCGGGACTAGCGGTCGGAATGAGCAGTTCTTC; cdr3_aa: CASSGTSGRNEQFF
clone_size: many; v_call: TRBV9; d_call: TRBD2; cdr3_length: 16; j_call: TRBJ2-1; cdr3_nt: TGTGCCAGCAGCGAAAGCGGGAGTTCCCTGGTCGATGAGCAGTTCTTC; cdr3_aa: CASSESGSSLVDEQFF
clone_size: many; v_call: TRBV9; d_call: TRBD1; cdr3_length: 20; j_call: TRBJ1-2; cdr3_nt: TGTGCCAGCAGCGGAGCAACTTCTGGAGGACAGGTCCAAGCTAACTATGGCTACACCTTC; cdr3_aa: CASSGATSGGQVQANYGYTF
clone_size: many; v_call: TRBV9; d_call: NA; cdr3_length: 13; j_call: TRBJ1-1; cdr3_nt: TGTGCCAGCAGCGAGCTCGGGAAGTCTGAAGCTTTCTTT; cdr3_aa: CASSELGKSEAFF
clone_size: medium-sized; v_call: TRBV9; d_call: NA; cdr3_length: 13; j_call: TRBJ2-1; cdr3_nt: TGTGCCAGCAGCGTAGTATCTTCCTACGAGCAGTTCTTC; cdr3_aa: CASSVVSSYEQFF
clone_size: many; v_call: TRBV9; d_call: NA; cdr3_length: 15; j_call: TRBJ2-1; cdr3_nt: TGTGCCAGCAGCGTAGGCATGAGCTCCTACAATGAGCAGTTCTTC; cdr3_aa: CASSVGMSSYNEQFF
clone_size: many; v_call: TRBV6-4; d_call: TRBD2; cdr3_length: 16; j_call: TRBJ2-4; cdr3_nt: TGTGCCAGCAGTGACCCCTGGGGGGGTTTCAAAAACATTCAGTACTTC; cdr3_aa: CASSDPWGGFKNIQYF
clone_size: many; v_call: TRBV9; d_call: NA; cdr3_length: 16; j_call: TRBJ2-1; cdr3_nt: TGTGCCAGCAGCGTAGAGTCGGCGGGGTCCTACAATGAGCAGTTCTTC; cdr3_aa: CASSVESAGSYNEQFF
clone_size: many; v_call: TRBV9; d_call: NA; cdr3_length: 15; j_call: TRBJ2-1; cdr3_nt: TGTGCCAGCAGCGTGGGGGGTGACCCCTACAATGAGCAGTTCTTC; cdr3_aa: CASSVGGDPYNEQFF
clone_size: many; v_call: TRBV9; d_call: NA; cdr3_length: 16; j_call: TRBJ1-1; cdr3_nt: TGTGCCAGCAGCGTGAGAGGTGAGGGGGGTGTGGATGAAGCTTTCTTT; cdr3_aa: CASSVRGEGGVDEAFF
clone_size: many; v_call: TRBV21-1; d_call: NA; cdr3_length: 23; j_call: TRBJ2-1; cdr3_nt: TGTGCCAGCAGCAACCGTAGGGAGACCGGGACTAGCGGGAGGAAGAGCTCCTACAATGAGCAGTTCTTC; cdr3_aa: CASSNRRETGTSGRKSSYNEQFF
clone_size: many; v_call: TRBV9; d_call: NA; cdr3_length: 13; j_call: TRBJ2-3; cdr3_nt: TGTGCCAGCTCCTCTTCTAACACAGATACGCAGTATTTT; cdr3_aa: CASSSSNTDTQYF
clone_size: many; v_call: TRBV9; d_call: TRBD2; cdr3_length: 15; j_call: TRBJ2-1; cdr3_nt: TGTGCCAGCAGCCCGCCGAGCGGGAGATACAATGAGCAGTTCTTC; cdr3_aa: CASSPPSGRYNEQFF
clone_size: medium-sized; v_call: TRBV9; d_call: TRBD2; cdr3_length: 16; j_call: TRBJ2-7; cdr3_nt: TGTGCCAGCAGCCCCCGACTAGCGGGAGGGTTCTACGAGCAGTACTTC; cdr3_aa: CASSPRLAGGFYEQYF
clone_size: medium-sized; v_call: TRBV9; d_call: NA; cdr3_length: 15; j_call: TRBJ2-2; cdr3_nt: TGTGCCAGCAGCGTCTCGCGGGCGAACACCGGGGAGCTGTTTTTT; cdr3_aa: CASSVSRANTGELFF
clone_size: many; v_call: TRBV9; d_call: TRBD1; cdr3_length: 15; j_call: TRBJ2-2; cdr3_nt: TGTGCCAGCAGGCCTTCCAAGGGGGCTATCGGGGAGCTGTTTTTT; cdr3_aa: CASRPSKGAIGELFF
clone_size: few; v_call: TRBV9; d_call: TRBD2; cdr3_length: 17; j_call: TRBJ2-3; cdr3_nt: TGTGCCAGCAGCGTAGCTGGGCTAGCGGGAGTCACAGATACGCAGTATTTT; cdr3_aa: CASSVAGLAGVTDTQYF
clone_size: medium-sized; v_call: TRBV9; d_call: NA; cdr3_length: 15; j_call: TRBJ2-3; cdr3_nt: TGTGCCAGCAGCGCAGGAGGCTCCGCCACAGATACGCAGTATTTT; cdr3_aa: CASSAGGSATDTQYF
clone_size: many; v_call: TRBV9; d_call: TRBD1; cdr3_length: 14; j_call: TRBJ1-2; cdr3_nt: TGTGCCAGCAGCGTAGCGACAGGGAACTATGGCTACACCTTC; cdr3_aa: CASSVATGNYGYTF
clone_size: many; v_call: TRBV9; d_call: NA; cdr3_length: 13; j_call: TRBJ2-7; cdr3_nt: TGTGCCAGCAGCACAACCAGACAGGACGAGCAGTACTTC; cdr3_aa: CASSTTRQDEQYF
clone_size: NA; v_call: TRBV9; d_call: NA; cdr3_length: 13; j_call: TRBJ2-2; cdr3_nt: TGTGCCAGCAGCGTGGGGGGTCCCGGGGAGCTGTTTTTT; cdr3_aa: CASSVGGPGELFF
clone_size: many; v_call: TRBV9; d_call: TRBD1; cdr3_length: 15; j_call: TRBJ2-7; cdr3_nt: TGTGCCAGCAGCCCCGGGACAGGGATCTCCTACGAGCAGTACTTC; cdr3_aa: CASSPGTGISYEQYF
clone_size: many; v_call: TRBV9; d_call: NA; cdr3_length: 16; j_call: TRBJ2-1; cdr3_nt: TGTGCCAGCAGCGGCGTGGGGGGGGGGCCGTCAGATGAGCAGTTCTTC; cdr3_aa: CASSGVGGGPSDEQFF
clone_size: many; v_call: TRBV9; d_call: TRBD2; cdr3_length: 17; j_call: TRBJ2-7; cdr3_nt: TGTGCCAGCAGCGTAGCTGATAGCGGGGGGGCACTCTACGAGCAGTACTTC; cdr3_aa: CASSVADSGGALYEQYF
clone_size: many; v_call: TRBV27; d_call: TRBD2; cdr3_length: 14; j_call: TRBJ2-7; cdr3_nt: TGTGCCAGCCTCCGGGACTACTGCTGGTACGAGCAGTACTTC; cdr3_aa: CASLRDYCWYEQYF
clone_size: many; v_call: TRBV9; d_call: NA; cdr3_length: 13; j_call: TRBJ2-7; cdr3_nt: TGTGCCAGCAGCACAGGAAACTCCTACGAGCAGTACTTC; cdr3_aa: CASSTGNSYEQYF
clone_size: many; v_call: TRBV9; d_call: TRBD2; cdr3_length: 14; j_call: TRBJ2-1; cdr3_nt: TGTGCCAGCAGCGTAGGCGGGGGGTTCGATGAGCAGTTCTTC; cdr3_aa: CASSVGGGFDEQFF
clone_size: many; v_call: TRBV9; d_call: NA; cdr3_length: 14; j_call: TRBJ1-3; cdr3_nt: TGTGCCAGCAGTCCCCGGGGACTAGATGATGCCATATATTTT; cdr3_aa: CASSPRGLDDAIYF
clone_size: many; v_call: TRBV9; d_call: TRBD2; cdr3_length: 15; j_call: TRBJ2-1; cdr3_nt: TGTGCCAGCAGCGGGGGGGGGACTAGCTACAATGAGCAGTTCTTC; cdr3_aa: CASSGGGTSYNEQFF
clone_size: many; v_call: TRBV9; d_call: NA; cdr3_length: 15; j_call: TRBJ1-6; cdr3_nt: TGTGCCAGCAGCGTAGCCGTTGGGATTGGATCACCCCTCCACTTT; cdr3_aa: CASSVAVGIGSPLHF
clone_size: many; v_call: TRBV9; d_call: TRBD1; cdr3_length: 13; j_call: TRBJ1-3; cdr3_nt: TGTGCCAGCACACAGGGGAGTGGAAACACCATATATTTT; cdr3_aa: CASTQGSGNTIYF